Reported below is one T cell receptor beta chain. The sample belongs to a study of blood T cell repertoires in COVID-19. Study in general: Italy, Spain and the United States were the sources of the convalescent and acute COVID-19 samples.

Germline CDR1 MRHNA, CDR2 SNTAGT. The CDR3 is made up of 15 amino acids. The germline V and J ends were trimmed by 0 bases and 0 bases, with 3 bases remaining between them. Sequencing was performed with immunoSEQ multiplex PCR; in TCRdb, only in-frame clones are kept and a portion is missing. The sample consists of roughly 150,000 clones, more than 75% of them appearing once. Material: peripheral blood. The rearrangement links TRBV6-4 to TRBJ2-6; D is unclear. The TCR originated in a woman in her fifties or sixties with acute or convalescent COVID-19. The CDR3 spells CASSDSASGANVLTF. The CDR3 DNA is TGTGCCAGCAGTGACTCGGCCTCTGGGGCCAACGTCCTGACTTTC.